The 21 T cell receptor beta chains listed next were all sequenced from one sample in a study of graft-versus-host responses after intestinal transplantation. Generated by immunoSEQ multiplex PCR, the TCRdb table keeps only in-frame clones and is missing some. This sample has about 70,000 clones, with approximately 94% found just once. Their specific antigens are unknown. The material was unstimulated CD8+ T cells sorted from spleen or lymph node cells, obtained before intestinal transplant. The receptor source for this set is a human donor who received an intestinal transplant.

The J gene is TRBJ2-1, the V gene TRBV27, with 10 bases matching TRBD2. Losses at the gene ends were 8 bases for V and 1 base for J; bases not matched to a gene: 5. The CDR3 has 15 residues. From germline, CDR1 is MNHEY and CDR2 SMNVEV (reference sequence). Written as DNA, the CDR3 is TGTGCCAGCTCAATAGCGGGAGGTTCCTACAATGAGCAGTTCTTC. Translated: CASSIAGGSYNEQFF.

This rearrangement joins TRBV4-2 to TRBJ2-3, with 7 bases identical to TRBD2. V dropped 4 bases and J dropped 3; count of bases not matched to a gene: 4. Germline lookup yields CDR1 LGHNA and CDR2 YNFKEQ. This CDR3 contains 14 residues. CDR3 sequence (DNA): TGTGCCAGCAGCCTCGAGCGGGAAACAGATACGCAGTATTTT. It specifies CASSLERETDTQYF.

The chain recombines TRBV5-6 with TRBJ2-3; D call uncertain. Germline values: CDR1 SGHDT, CDR2 YYEEEE. The CDR3 covers 15 residues. The V and J ends lost 0 bases and 0 bases respectively, with 8 bases between them. The CDR3 DNA reads TGTGCCAGCAGCTTGGCTCACATGAGCACAGATACGCAGTATTTT. Translation: CASSLAHMSTDTQYF.

The rearrangement links TRBV9 to TRBJ2-5; TRBD2 aligns across 8 bases. V was clipped by 0 bases and J by 5 bases; unmatched bases: 6. Germline CDR1 reads SGDLS; CDR2 reads YYNGEE. This CDR3 contains 15 residues. The CDR3 sequence: CASSVGNGRAETQYF. The CDR3 nucleotides are TGTGCCAGCAGCGTAGGAAACGGGAGGGCCGAGACCCAGTACTTC. Variable domain in full (rest from reference TRBV9 and TRBJ2-5): DSGVTQTPKHLITATGQRVTLRCSPRSGDLSVYWYQQSLDQGLQFLIQYYNGEERAKGNILERFSAQQFPDLHSELNLSSLELGDSALYFCASSVGNGRAETQYFGPGTRLLVL.

CDR3 protein: CASSTSTSHSYNEQFF. The DNA for the CDR3 is TGTGCCAGCAGCACCTCAACTAGCCACTCCTACAATGAGCAGTTCTTC. This rearrangement joins TRBV7-9 to TRBJ2-1; D may be TRBD2 (6 bases). The CDR3 spans 16 residues. V lost 5 bases, J lost 0 bases, and 14 bases lay in between. The germline V gene has CDR1 SEHNR and CDR2 FQNEAQ (reference sequence). The full variable domain, in which reference TRBV7-9 and TRBJ2-1 provide the parts outside the CDR3, is DTGVSQNPRHKITKRGQNVTFRCDPISEHNRLYWYRQTLGQGPEFLTYFQNEAQLEKSRLLSDRFSAERPKGSFSTLEIQRTEQGDSAMYLCASSTSTSHSYNEQFFGPGTRLTVL.

The chain has TRBV28 and TRBJ2-3, with 8 nucleotides matching TRBD2. CDR3 size: 14 residues. Germline assignment: CDR1 MDHEN and CDR2 SYDVKM. V lost 5 bases and J lost 6; bases outside the gene matches: 7. CDR3 sequence (DNA): TGTGCCAGCAGTGAGGCGGGAGGAGAGGATACGCAGTATTTT. Protein: CASSEAGGEDTQYF.

This chain connects TRBV6-1 to TRBJ1-1; the D is unclear. The V gene's germline CDR1 is MNHNS and CDR2 SASEGT. V shed 5 bases and J shed 0 bases, with 1 base lying between them. There are 11 residues in the CDR3. CDR3 in DNA: TGTGCCAGCAGTATGAACACTGAAGCTTTCTTT. Translating it yields CASSMNTEAFF.

The chain employs TRBV9 and TRBJ1-5; D is unclear. V shed 3 bases and J shed 0 bases, with 16 bases lying between them. The CDR3 contains 17 residues. Germline values: CDR1 SGDLS, CDR2 YYNGEE. The chain's CDR3 is CASSATDTPYSNQPQHF. As DNA, the CDR3 is TGTGCCAGCAGCGCAACCGACACTCCTTATAGCAATCAGCCCCAGCATTTT. The variable domain in full, completed from reference TRBV9 and TRBJ1-5, reads DSGVTQTPKHLITATGQRVTLRCSPRSGDLSVYWYQQSLDQGLQFLIQYYNGEERAKGNILERFSAQQFPDLHSELNLSSLELGDSALYFCASSATDTPYSNQPQHFGDGTRLSIL.

This chain connects TRBV11-2 to TRBJ2-1; D gene ambiguous. The CDR3 covers 15 residues. Germline V gives CDR1 SGHAT, CDR2 FQNNGV. The ends were cut back, 1 base at V and 0 bases at J, with 7 bases in the middle. CDR3 sequence: CASSLARRSYNEQFF. CDR3 nucleotides: TGTGCCAGCAGCTTAGCCCGACGCTCCTACAATGAGCAGTTCTTC.

The V and J genes are TRBV4-1 and TRBJ2-2; possible D gene TRBD1, 5 bases. Germline loops: CDR1 MGHRA, CDR2 YSYEKL. The germline V and J ends were trimmed by 3 bases and 2 bases, with 13 bases remaining between them. There are 16 residues in the CDR3. The CDR3 DNA is TGCGCCAGCAGCCAGGCAATTCAGGGAAACACCGGGGAGCTGTTTTTT. Translated, it gives CASSQAIQGNTGELFF.

The CDR3 sequence is CASSPPTGELFF. The CDR3 nucleotides are TGCGCCAGCAGCCCCCCCACCGGGGAGCTGTTTTTT. The chain links TRBV4-1 to TRBJ2-2; D remains unclear. V was pared by 4 bases and J by 4 bases, with 4 bases between. Germline CDR1 is MGHRA and CDR2 is YSYEKL. The CDR3 sequence is 12 residues long.

This chain links TRBV7-9 with TRBJ2-1; TRBD1 is a possible D gene (7 bases). Between the trimmed V and J ends, which lost 3 bases and 13 bases, there was a span of 22 bases. The germline CDR1 and CDR2 sequences are SEHNR and FQNEAQ (reference sequence). The CDR3 covers 15 residues. The CDR3 loop reads CASSFLARLGGGQFF. The CDR3 region has the DNA TGTGCCAGCAGCTTTCTAGCACGACTAGGGGGCGGCCAGTTCTTC. Together with reference TRBV7-9 and TRBJ2-1, the CDR3 gives the full variable domain: DTGVSQNPRHKITKRGQNVTFRCDPISEHNRLYWYRQTLGQGPEFLTYFQNEAQLEKSRLLSDRFSAERPKGSFSTLEIQRTEQGDSAMYLCASSFLARLGGGQFFGPGTRLTVL.

The genes are TRBV5-8 and TRBJ2-7; 11 nucleotides agree with TRBD1. Germline V CDR1 and CDR2: SGHTS, YDEGEE. This CDR3 has 15 amino acids. Trimming took 2 bases from V and 5 from J; bases not matched to a gene: 6. The CDR3 spells CASSFGQGALNEQYF. The CDR3 DNA is TGTGCCAGCAGCTTCGGACAGGGGGCCCTTAACGAGCAGTACTTC.

The chain joins TRBV10-3 to TRBJ2-1; 14 nucleotides match TRBD2. Trimming at V came to 7 bases and at J to 4 bases, leaving 12 bases not matched to a gene. The germline CDR1 and CDR2 sequences are ENHRY and SYGVKD. There are 18 residues in the CDR3. The CDR3 spells CAITPTSGRAIIYNEQFF. In DNA form, the CDR3 reads TGTGCCATCACCCCGACTAGCGGGAGGGCCATCATATACAATGAGCAGTTCTTC.

The rearrangement joins TRBV7-3 to TRBJ2-2, with D unclear. From germline, CDR1 is SGHTA and CDR2 FQGTGA. The V and J ends lost 4 bases and 4 bases respectively, with 1 base between them. The CDR3 consists of 11 residues. CDR3 protein: CASSSTGELFF. The DNA of the CDR3 is TGTGCCAGCAGCTCCACCGGGGAGCTGTTTTTT.

This chain joins TRBV6-5 and TRBJ2-1; D gene unclear. V was pared by 0 bases and J by 0 bases, with 6 bases between. This CDR3 contains 15 residues. CDR1 and CDR2 from the germline V gene are MNHEY and SVGAGI. This chain's CDR3 is CASSYSASSYNEQFF. The CDR3 DNA is TGTGCCAGCAGTTACTCGGCGAGCTCCTACAATGAGCAGTTCTTC.

The V call is TRBV2, the J call TRBJ1-1; a possible D gene is TRBD1 (5 bases). The V end was cut by 7 bases, the J end by 2 bases, with 8 bases between. The CDR3 has 12 amino acids. Germline values: CDR1 SNHLY, CDR2 FYNNEI. The CDR3 region has the DNA TGTGCCAGCATTCAGGGAAACACTGAAGCTTTCTTT. This codes for CASIQGNTEAFF.

V and J are TRBV18 and TRBJ2-7; D perhaps matches TRBD2 (5 bases). The CDR3 runs to 12 residues. In germline, CDR1 is KGHSH, CDR2 LQKENI. Trimming removed 6 bases from V and 2 bases from J, with 8 bases in between. CDR3 nucleotides: TGTGCCAGCTCCTCGGAGGCCTACGAGCAGTACTTC. Translated: CASSSEAYEQYF.

The gene calls are TRBV7-9 and TRBJ2-6; TRBD2 matches 7 bases. Germline assignment: CDR1 SEHNR and CDR2 FQNEAQ (reference sequence). This CDR3 is built from 19 residues. The V gene end was trimmed by 5 bases and the J gene end by 0 bases; junction bases not matched to a gene: 13. CDR3 nucleotide sequence: TGTGCCAGCAGCCCTTACGGGCTAGCGGAGACCTCTGGGGCCAACGTCCTGACTTTC. Protein: CASSPYGLAETSGANVLTF.

The chain links TRBV7-9 to TRBJ2-7; the D is unclear. Germline V gene sequence: CDR1 SEHNR, CDR2 FQNEAQ (reference sequence). The CDR3 sequence is 13 residues long. V shed 5 bases and J shed 2 bases, with 10 bases lying between them. The CDR3 DNA sequence: TGTGCCAGCAGCGTGCACAGTACCTACGAGCAGTACTTC. As protein: CASSVHSTYEQYF.

This chain links TRBV18 with TRBJ2-5; D possibly uses TRBD1 or TRBD2 (5 bases each). The CDR3 is 16 residues long. V was pared by 0 bases and J by 1 base, with 12 bases between. Germline V gives CDR1 KGHSH, CDR2 LQKENI. CDR3 region: CASSPPGDLLQETQYF. The CDR3 DNA follows: TGTGCCAGCTCACCACCGGGGGACCTACTCCAAGAGACCCAGTACTTC.